Shown below are 15 T cell receptor beta chains from a single sample sequenced in a study of CD8 T cells in ankylosing spondylitis. TCRdb re-called the 5' RACE reads with MiXCR, one entry per CDR3 protein. The table lists approximately 400,000 distinct CDR3 sequences, roughly a quarter of them singletons. These TCRs are of unknown antigen specificity. Study-level points and caveats: The study identified a TCR beta motif of under ten highly homologous variants that appeared characteristic of ankylosing spondylitis blood.

Sequencing input: blood, either unsorted or a sorted T cell fraction (not recorded which). The receptors derive from a male donor with ankylosing spondylitis.

This clonotype was recorded at least ten times. The chain joins TRBV11-2 to TRBJ2-2; 10 bases are a match to TRBD1. Germline values: CDR1 SGHAT, CDR2 FQNNGV. The CDR3 loop spans 15 amino acids. V was clipped by 5 bases and J by 13 bases; unmatched bases: 13. CDR3 nucleotides: TGTGCCAGCAGCCCTGGACAGGGGGACCCCGAGGGGCTGTTTTTT. This encodes CASSPGQGDPEGLFF.

This chain joins TRBV24-1 and TRBJ2-3; 8 bases are a match to TRBD1. The V segment lost 3 bases and the J segment 4 bases; nucleotides outside the gene matches: 8. Looked up from germline, CDR1 is KGHDR and CDR2 is SFDVKD. This CDR3 has 16 amino acids. CDR3 coding DNA: TGTGCCACCAGTGATCCACAGGGGGGAGGTGCAGATACGCAGTATTTT. Amino acids: CATSDPQGGGADTQYF.

The gene calls are TRBV7-8 and TRBJ2-1; 8 bases are shared with TRBD2. Per germline, CDR1 SGHVS and CDR2 FQNEAQ. V lost 1 base to trimming and J lost 5 bases; unmatched junction nucleotides: 7. This CDR3 comprises 16 residues. In DNA, the CDR3 is TGTGCCAGCAGCTTAGTAGGCGCGGGAGGAAACAATGAGCAGTTCTTC. It is translated as CASSLVGAGGNNEQFF.

The rearrangement joins TRBV6-4 to TRBJ2-1; possible D gene TRBD2, 5 bases. The germline V and J ends were trimmed by 4 bases and 9 bases, with 16 bases remaining between them. This CDR3 region has 14 residues. Germline V gives CDR1 MRHNA, CDR2 SNTAGT. CDR3 sequence: CASSVTRFGGEQFF. The CDR3 nucleotides read TGTGCCAGCAGTGTAACTAGGTTCGGTGGTGAGCAGTTCTTC.

In its sample, this clonotype was seen a few times. The chain employs TRBV6-1 and TRBJ1-6; the D is unclear. This CDR3 comprises 16 residues. Germline CDR1 MNHNS, CDR2 SASEGT. V lost 4 bases and J lost 0, with 10 bases in between. CDR3 sequence (DNA): TGTGCCAGCAGTGCCGACGCCAGCTCCTATAATTCACCCCTCCACTTT. Amino acids: CASSADASSYNSPLHF.

This clonotype was observed a few times. The V call is TRBV9, the J call TRBJ2-1; the match to TRBD2 covers 9 bases. The length of the CDR3 is 15 residues. In germline, CDR1 is SGDLS, CDR2 YYNGEE. Losses at the gene ends were 0 bases for V and 8 bases for J; bases not matched to a gene: 6. The CDR3 is CASSVVAGARYEQFF. In DNA form, the CDR3 reads TGTGCCAGCAGCGTAGTAGCGGGAGCCAGATATGAGCAGTTCTTC. Full variable domain (rest looked up from reference TRBV9 and TRBJ2-1): DSGVTQTPKHLITATGQRVTLRCSPRSGDLSVYWYQQSLDQGLQFLIQYYNGEERAKGNILERFSAQQFPDLHSELNLSSLELGDSALYFCASSVVAGARYEQFFGPGTRLTVL.

The CDR3 DNA reads as TGTGCCAGCAGCCCACGACCCCAAGAGACCCAGTACTTC. Its protein is CASSPRPQETQYF. The chain recombines TRBV7-9 with TRBJ2-5, with no clear D. There are 13 residues in the CDR3. Trimming took 5 bases from V and 1 from J, leaving 8 bases between them. Germline CDR1 and CDR2: SEHNR and FQNEAQ (reference sequence).

The chain uses TRBV2 and TRBJ2-1; 8 bases are shared with TRBD2. This CDR3 spans 17 amino acids. Germline V CDR1 and CDR2: SNHLY, FYNNEI. V was pared by 2 bases and J by 2 bases, with 8 bases of the junction left unmatched. The CDR3 region is CASSESVSGGPYNEQFF. CDR3 in DNA: TGTGCCAGCAGTGAATCCGTTTCGGGAGGGCCCTACAATGAGCAGTTCTTC.

V and J are TRBV12-3 or TRBV12-4 and TRBJ2-7, with 9 nucleotides matching TRBD2. The CDR3 extends over 16 amino acids. V dropped 2 bases and J dropped 4; count of bases not matched to a gene: 9. CDR3 nucleotide sequence: TGTGCCAGCAGTTTAAGGGACTTAGCGGGAGTATACGAGCAGTACTTC. This sequence encodes CASSLRDLAGVYEQYF.

V gene TRBV3-1 combines with J gene TRBJ2-1, with a weak D call TRBD2 (5 bases). Trimming removed 0 bases from V and 7 bases from J, with 10 bases in between. Per germline, CDR1 LGHDT and CDR2 YNNKEL (reference sequence). The CDR3 is 14 residues long. The CDR3 bases are TGTGCCAGCAGCCAAGATACGGGAATGAATGAGCAGTTCTTC. This codes for CASSQDTGMNEQFF.

There are a few counts of this clonotype. This chain connects TRBV20-1 to TRBJ1-5, with D hard to call. V lost 2 bases to trimming and J lost 5 bases, with 13 bases between them. There are 14 residues in the CDR3. Germline loops: CDR1 DFQATT, CDR2 SNEGSKA (reference sequence). The CDR3 loop is CSARRVTAHQPQHF. In DNA, the CDR3 is TGCAGTGCTAGAAGAGTGACTGCCCATCAGCCCCAGCATTTT.

This clonotype was seen a few times. The chain uses TRBV2 and TRBJ2-7; no definite D call. Germline V CDR1 and CDR2: SNHLY, FYNNEI. This CDR3 is 15 amino acids long. Between the trimmed V and J ends, which lost 10 bases and 0 bases, there was a span of 19 bases. The CDR3 sequence is CATTDPAQASYEQYV. CDR3 nucleotide sequence: TGTGCCACCACGGATCCAGCGCAAGCCTCCTACGAGCAGTACGTC.

This clonotype was counted between two and nine times. This chain joins TRBV20-1 and TRBJ2-1, with a tentative D call TRBD2 (6 bases). This CDR3 has 15 residues. The germline V gene has CDR1 DFQATT and CDR2 SNEGSKA (reference sequence). With 0 bases removed from V and 6 bases from J, the gap between germline ends came to 15 bases. The CDR3 protein is CSARDPAEGLNEQFF. CDR3 nucleotide sequence: TGCAGTGCTAGAGATCCGGCGGAGGGACTCAATGAGCAGTTCTTC.

The chain combines TRBV15 with TRBJ1-1, with 9 bases lining up with TRBD1. With V trimmed by 1 base and J by 5 bases, 8 bases remained unmatched. The CDR3 sequence is 16 residues long. In germline, CDR1 is LNHNV, CDR2 YYDKDF (reference sequence). Here the CDR3 reads CATSRGLQGARTEAFF. CDR3 coding DNA: TGTGCCACCAGCAGAGGTTTACAGGGGGCGCGGACTGAAGCTTTCTTT.

This clonotype was picked up a small number of times. The rearrangement uses TRBV12-3 or TRBV12-4 and TRBJ2-1; TRBD2 matches at 10 bases. This CDR3 has 15 residues. J gave up 6 bases and V 6 bases, and 8 bases lay outside the gene matches. CDR3 amino acids: CASRASGRGSNEQFF. The CDR3 DNA is TGTGCCAGCAGGGCTAGCGGGAGAGGTTCCAATGAGCAGTTCTTC.